This T cell receptor beta chain was captured in a study of regulatory T cells. Between the trimmed V and J ends, which lost 2 bases and 4 bases, there was a span of 17 bases. Germline CDR1 reads MDHEN; CDR2 reads SYDVKM. This CDR3 is built from 16 residues. The primer mix had 52 TRBV and 13 TRBJ primers. Sequenced by immunoSEQ multiplex PCR; TCRdb stores in-frame clones only, minus some. The profile shows around 30,000 clones, 93% of them singletons. About this clone: What it binds is unknown.

CD4+ T cells were divided by sorting: CD25-high CD127-low Tregs, CD25-low CD127-high conventional cells. Study-wide points: In CD3G-deficient patients, conventional CD4+ T cells were enriched for hydrophobic CDR3 residues at positions 6 and 7.

The sequencing sample was made of conventional CD4+ T cells sorted from blood. The chain recombines TRBV28 with TRBJ1-2, with D perhaps TRBD1 (5 bases). The TCR sequence derives from a child aged 2-15 years with CD3G deficiency. The CDR3 nucleotides read TGTGCCAGCAGTTTAGCGGGCCCCGGGGCACTCTATGGCTACACCTTC. Protein sequence: CASSLAGPGALYGYTF.